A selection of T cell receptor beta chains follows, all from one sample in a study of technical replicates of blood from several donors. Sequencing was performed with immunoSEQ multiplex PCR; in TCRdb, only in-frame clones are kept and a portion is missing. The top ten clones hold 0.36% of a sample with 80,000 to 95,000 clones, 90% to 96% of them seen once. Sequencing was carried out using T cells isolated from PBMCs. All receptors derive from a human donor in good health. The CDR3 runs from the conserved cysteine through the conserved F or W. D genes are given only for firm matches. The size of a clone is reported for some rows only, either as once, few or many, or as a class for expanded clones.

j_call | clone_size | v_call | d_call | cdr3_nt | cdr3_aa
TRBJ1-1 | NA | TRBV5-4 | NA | TGTGCCAGCAAGAGAGGCGACTTCCCGAACACTGAAGCTTTCTTT | CASKRGDFPNTEAFF
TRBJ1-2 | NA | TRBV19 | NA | TGTGCCAGTAGTCTTCCCTATGGCTACACCTTC | CASSLPYGYTF
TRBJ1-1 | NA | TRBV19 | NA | TGTGCCAGCCTGGGAGGGGGGAACACTGAAGCTTTCTTT | CASLGGGNTEAFF
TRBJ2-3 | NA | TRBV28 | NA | TGTGCCACCTCCACAGATACGCAGTATTTT | CATSTDTQYF
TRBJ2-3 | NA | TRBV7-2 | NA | TGTGCCAGCAGCTTAGATCATCGGTTGGATACGCAGTATTTT | CASSLDHRLDTQYF
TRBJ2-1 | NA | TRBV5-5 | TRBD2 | TGTGCCAGCAGCAGAAGACTAGCGGGAGTGTACAATGAGCAGTTCTTC | CASSRRLAGVYNEQFF
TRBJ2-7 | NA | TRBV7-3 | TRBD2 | TGTGCCAGCAGCAGACTAGCGGGGGGGCCCTACGAGCAGTACTTC | CASSRLAGGPYEQYF
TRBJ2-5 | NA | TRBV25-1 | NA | TGTGCCAGCAGGCGGGGACTTTGGGAGACCCAGTACTTC | CASRRGLWETQYF
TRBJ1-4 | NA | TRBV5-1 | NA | TGCGCCAGCAGCTCCGAAACTGACACTGGCAATGAAAAACTGTTTTTT | CASSSETDTGNEKLFF
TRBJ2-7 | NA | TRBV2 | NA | TGTGCCAGCACCGGCTACGAGCAGTACTTC | CASTGYEQYF
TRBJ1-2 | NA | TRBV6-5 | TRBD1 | TGTGCCAGCAGTTACCTGGGACAGGTTAATGGCTACACCTTC | CASSYLGQVNGYTF
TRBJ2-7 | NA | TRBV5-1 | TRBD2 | TGCGCCAGCAGTCTGGATCTTACTAGCGGGGGGACCTACGAGCAGTACTTC | CASSLDLTSGGTYEQYF
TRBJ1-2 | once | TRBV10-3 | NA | TGTGCCATCAGTGATCGTCAGGGTGACGGCTACACCTTC | CAISDRQGDGYTF
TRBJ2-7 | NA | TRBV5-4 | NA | TGTGCCAGCAGCTTGGCTGGAGGGTTGGGTTACTTCATCTACGAGCAGTACTTC | CASSLAGGLGYFIYEQYF
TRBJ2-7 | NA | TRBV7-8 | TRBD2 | TGTGCCAGCAGCTTCGGGGGAGGGTTCGAGCAGTACTTC | CASSFGGGFEQYF
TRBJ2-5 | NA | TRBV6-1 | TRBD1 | TGTGCCAGCAGAGGGACAGGAGGAGAGACCCAGTACTTC | CASRGTGGETQYF
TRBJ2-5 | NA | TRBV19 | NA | TGTGCCAGTAGTATAGATCAAGAGCTCCAAGAGACCCAGTACTTC | CASSIDQELQETQYF
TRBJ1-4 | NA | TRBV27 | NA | TGTGCCAGCAGTTTATCGTACGGAACAGGTGAAAAACTGTTTTTT | CASSLSYGTGEKLFF
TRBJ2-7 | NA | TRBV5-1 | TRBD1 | TGCGCCAGCAGCTTGTATGGGACAGGGACCTACGAGCAGTACTTC | CASSLYGTGTYEQYF
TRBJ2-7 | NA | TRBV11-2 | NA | TGTGCCAGCAGCTTAGATGTGACAGTCTCCTACGAGCAGTACTTC | CASSLDVTVSYEQYF
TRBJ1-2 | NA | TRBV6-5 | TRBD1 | TGTGCCAGCAGTTACGACAGGGCCTCCTTCTATGGCTACACCTTC | CASSYDRASFYGYTF
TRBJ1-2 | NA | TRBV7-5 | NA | TGTGTCAGAAGCCCCCAGCAGGGGTGGAACTATGGCTACACCTTC | CVRSPQQGWNYGYTF
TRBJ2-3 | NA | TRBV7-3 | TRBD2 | TGTGCCAGCAGCTCTTCTAGCGGAAAGACAGATACGCAGTATTTT | CASSSSSGKTDTQYF